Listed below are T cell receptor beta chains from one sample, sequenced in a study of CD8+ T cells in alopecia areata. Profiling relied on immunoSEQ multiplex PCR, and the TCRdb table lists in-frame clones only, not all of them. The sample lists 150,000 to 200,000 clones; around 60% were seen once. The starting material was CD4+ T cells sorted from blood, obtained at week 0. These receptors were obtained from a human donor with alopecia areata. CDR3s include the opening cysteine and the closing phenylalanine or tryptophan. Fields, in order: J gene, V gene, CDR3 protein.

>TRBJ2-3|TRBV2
CASSEEGGRLTDTQYF
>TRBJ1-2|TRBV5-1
CASSGGGGPGGYTF
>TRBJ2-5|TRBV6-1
CASELYQETQYF
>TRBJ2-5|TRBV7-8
CASSTGRKETQYF
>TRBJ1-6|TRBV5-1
CASSSGQGGNNSPLHF
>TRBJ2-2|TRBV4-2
CASSQDGPRTGELFF
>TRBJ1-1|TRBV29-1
CSVERSKGGTEAFF
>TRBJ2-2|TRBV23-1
CASSQSGRSANTGELFF
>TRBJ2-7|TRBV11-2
CASSPSYYEQYF
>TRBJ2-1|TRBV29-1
CSVSLAGGRGNEQFF
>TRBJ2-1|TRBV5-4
CASSLGTSVPHNEQFF
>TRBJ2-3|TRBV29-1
CSVEGTDTQYF
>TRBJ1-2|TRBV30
CACPPGTGGGYGYTF
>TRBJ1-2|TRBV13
CASSLWDRGLGYTF
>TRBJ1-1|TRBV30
CAWRAGGNTEAFF
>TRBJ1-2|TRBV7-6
CASSLVGAGEDYTF
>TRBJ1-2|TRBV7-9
CASSPPDRAFDGYTF
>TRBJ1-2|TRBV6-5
CASNENSVAPYGYTF
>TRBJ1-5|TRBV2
CASRLGEGNQPQHF
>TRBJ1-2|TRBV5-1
CASSQGDQGYYGYTF
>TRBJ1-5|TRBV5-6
CASSSLDRMNQPQHF
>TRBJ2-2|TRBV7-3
CASSRAPSGGSSTGELFF
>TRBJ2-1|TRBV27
CASSLGTATYNEQFF
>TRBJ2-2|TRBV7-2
CASSSRTSGGNTGELFF
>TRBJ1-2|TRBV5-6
CASSWGKERAYGYTF
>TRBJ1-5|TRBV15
CATSREQSSNQPQHF
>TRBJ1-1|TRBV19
CASRVSGRQGAIEAFF
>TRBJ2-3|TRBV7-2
CASSPRTSGGADTQYF
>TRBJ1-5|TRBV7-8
CASSKQGPSNQPQHF
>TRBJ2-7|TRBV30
CAWTRKPSSYEQYF